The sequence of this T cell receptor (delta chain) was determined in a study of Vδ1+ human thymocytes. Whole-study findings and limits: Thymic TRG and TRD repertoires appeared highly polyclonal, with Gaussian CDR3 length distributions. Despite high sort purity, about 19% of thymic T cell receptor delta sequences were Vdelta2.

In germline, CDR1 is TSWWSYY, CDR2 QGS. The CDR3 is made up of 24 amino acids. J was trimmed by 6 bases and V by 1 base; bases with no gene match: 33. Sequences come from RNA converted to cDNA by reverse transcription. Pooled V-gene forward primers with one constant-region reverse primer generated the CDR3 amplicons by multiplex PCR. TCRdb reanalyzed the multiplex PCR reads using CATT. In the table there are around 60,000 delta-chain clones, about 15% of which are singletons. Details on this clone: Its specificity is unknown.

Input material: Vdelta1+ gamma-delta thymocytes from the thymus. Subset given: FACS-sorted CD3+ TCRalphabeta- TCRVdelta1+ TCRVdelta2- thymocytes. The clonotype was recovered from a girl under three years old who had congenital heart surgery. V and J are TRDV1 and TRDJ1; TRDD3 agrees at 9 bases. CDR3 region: CALGERSTSRLRVLGEMSKNKLIF. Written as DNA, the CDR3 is TGTGCTCTTGGGGAACGGTCGACCTCACGACTCCGCGTACTGGGGGAGATGTCAAAGAATAAACTCATCTTT.